The 11 T cell receptor beta chains below were found in one sample sequenced in a study of Graves' ophthalmopathy and Graves' hyperthyroidism. From RNA, the CDR3 regions of TCR beta chains were amplified and sequenced. Investigators did first-round RT-PCR with HTBI primers, then second-round multiplex PCR. TCRdb used MiXCR to reprocess the multiplex PCR reads, holding one entry per CDR3 protein. The sample comprises roughly 300,000 distinct CDR3 sequences, 15% to 20% of which are singletons, and approximately 13% rests with the top ten. Input material: peripheral blood. The receptor source for this set is an adult man with Graves' ophthalmopathy.

The table lists this clonotype with many counts. The chain combines TRBV2 with TRBJ2-5; 8 nucleotides agree with TRBD1. Germline-derived CDR1 and CDR2 are SNHLY and FYNNEI. This CDR3 has 13 residues. Germline trimming cut 6 bases from V and 3 bases from J; bases unmatched to any gene: 3. The CDR3 loop reads CASSRTGKETQYF. The DNA of the CDR3 is TGTGCCAGCAGCCGGACAGGGAAAGAGACCCAGTACTTC.

This clonotype was picked up many times. The chain is built from TRBV7-2 and TRBJ2-1; the D is unclear. Per the germline V gene, CDR1 is SGHTA and CDR2 is FQGNSA. The CDR3 runs 16 residues. The germline V and J ends were trimmed by 2 bases and 0 bases, with 11 bases remaining between them. CDR3 protein: CASSLWRSPSYNEQFF. CDR3 sequence (DNA): TGTGCCAGCAGCTTATGGCGGAGTCCCTCCTACAATGAGCAGTTCTTC.

This clonotype was detected ten times or more. A read error may explain this, as a much larger clone is one base away. The chain links TRBV6-2 or TRBV6-3 to TRBJ2-6; no definite D call. Trimming removed 2 bases from V and 0 bases from J, with 2 bases in between. Per germline, CDR1 MNHEY and CDR2 SVGEGT. The CDR3 sequence is 14 residues long. DNA of the CDR3: TGTGCCAGCAGTTACGGCTCTGGGGCCAACGTCCTGACTTTC. Translating gives CASSYGSGANVLTF.

In its sample, this clonotype was seen many times. The chain couples TRBV29-1 to TRBJ2-7, with no clear D. Germline lookup yields CDR1 SQVTM and CDR2 ANQGSEA. This CDR3 is built from 16 residues. V lost 0 bases to trimming and J lost 0 bases, with 15 bases between them. The CDR3 sequence is CSVEDFAASSSYEQYF. The CDR3, as DNA: TGCAGCGTTGAAGATTTCGCAGCATCCAGCTCCTACGAGCAGTACTTC.

The table lists this clonotype with many counts. V gene TRBV27 combines with J gene TRBJ1-2; perhaps TRBD1 as D (5 bases). This CDR3 is built from 14 residues. Germline assignment: CDR1 MNHEY and CDR2 SMNVEV (reference sequence). Between the trimmed V and J ends, which lost 2 bases and 5 bases, there was a span of 12 bases. DNA of the CDR3: TGTGCCAGCAGTTTAACCCAGGGATTATATGGCTACACCTTC. This codes for CASSLTQGLYGYTF.

On this clonotype: This may stem from a read error, because a much larger clone lies one nucleotide away. V usage is TRBV7-2 and J usage is TRBJ2-2; the D is unclear. With 1 base removed from V and 7 bases from J, the gap between germline ends came to 10 bases. The CDR3 length is 14 residues. CDR1 and CDR2 from the germline V gene are SGHTA and FQGNSA. CDR3 bases: TGTGCCAGCAGCTTAGAACCACCTGGCGGGGAGCTGTTTTTT. Translated, it gives CASSLEPPGGELFF.

In this sample, this clonotype turned up many times. The chain carries TRBV19 and TRBJ1-2, with 7 bases lining up with TRBD1. CDR1 and CDR2 (germline): LNHDA, SQIVND (reference sequence). CDR3 length: 18 amino acids. V gave up 6 bases and J gave up 4 bases; unmatched junction bases: 20. CDR3 bases: TGTGCCAGTAGCCCCACCTTCGGGACAGAGAGGAAGACCTATGGCTACACCTTC. Translation gives CASSPTFGTERKTYGYTF.

Turning to this clonotype: The CDR3 carries no conserved terminal phenylalanine or tryptophan, so it likely arises from a read error. V and J are TRBV6-1 and TRBJ2-7; 9 bases match TRBD2. Germline loops: CDR1 MNHNS, CDR2 SASEGT. The CDR3 consists of 15 residues. This CDR3 reads CASSPTSGSAYGQYS. CDR3 nucleotide sequence: TGTGCCAGCAGCCCCACTAGCGGGTCTGCCTACGGGCAGTACTCC.

This clonotype has a handful of counts. The J gene is TRBJ1-6, the V gene TRBV6-1; D remains unclear. CDR1 MNHNS and CDR2 SASEGT come from the germline V gene. CDR3 length: 13 amino acids. V was trimmed by 5 bases and J by 8 bases, leaving 10 bases between them. The CDR3 reads CASSYQVHSPLHF. The CDR3 DNA reads as TGTGCCAGCAGTTATCAGGTTCATTCACCCCTCCACTTT.

This clonotype was detected many times. The chain joins TRBV18 to TRBJ1-6; D remains ambiguous. Between the trimmed V and J ends, which lost 9 bases and 1 base, there was a span of 7 bases. The CDR3 is 13 residues long. Germline V gene data show CDR1 as KGHSH and CDR2 as LQKENI. The CDR3 nucleotides read TGTGCCAGTAATCCGTCCTATAATTCACCCCTCCACTTT. Residues: CASNPSYNSPLHF.

This clonotype occurred many times. This chain joins TRBV13 and TRBJ1-6; 8 bases fit TRBD1. Per the germline V gene, CDR1 is PRHDT and CDR2 is FYEKMQ (reference sequence). The CDR3 extends over 16 amino acids. V was clipped by 5 bases and J by 4 bases; unmatched bases: 7. The CDR3 loop reads CASSPGQGKYNSPLHF. CDR3 bases: TGTGCCAGCAGCCCTGGACAGGGCAAGTATAATTCACCCCTCCACTTT.